Listed below are T cell receptor beta chains from one sample, sequenced in a study of T cell responses to AZD1222 COVID-19 vaccine. The method was immunoSEQ multiplex PCR; TCRdb's version includes in-frame clones alone and lacks a portion of them. The data contain about 120,000 clones, approximately 88% of them singletons. The sequenced sample was peripheral blood, obtained on day 0 of AZD1222 vaccination. The receptors shown here come from an adult in good health. CDR3s include the opening cysteine and the closing phenylalanine or tryptophan. A D gene is named only where the DNA matches it firmly. Clone sizes are given selectively: once, few, many, or a class where the clone is expanded.

d_call j_call v_call clone_size cdr3_aa cdr3_nt
- TRBJ2-2 TRBV10-1 - CASASGVGGELFF TGCGCCAGTGCCTCAGGGGTCGGCGGGGAGCTGTTTTTT
TRBD1 TRBJ2-1 TRBV7-2 - CASSLARAGGNEQFF TGTGCCAGCAGCTTAGCGCGGGCAGGGGGCAATGAGCAGTTCTTC
- TRBJ2-2 TRBV7-2 - CASSSGTVNTGELFF TGTGCCAGCAGCTCCGGGACGGTGAACACCGGGGAGCTGTTTTTT
- TRBJ1-6 TRBV7-2 - CASSPGTLSSPLHF TGTGCCAGCAGCCCTGGGACATTGAGTTCACCCCTCCACTTT
- TRBJ1-4 TRBV3-1/TRBV3-2 - CASSRDIGNEKLFF TGTGCCAGCAGTCGGGACATCGGTAATGAAAAACTGTTTTTT
- TRBJ2-5 TRBV7-2 - CASSRQQETQYF TGTGCCAGCAGCCGCCAGCAAGAGACCCAGTACTTC
TRBD2 TRBJ2-5 TRBV7-2 - CASSLVSGGALETQYF TGTGCCAGCAGCTTAGTTTCCGGGGGGGCCCTGGAGACCCAGTACTTC
- TRBJ1-6 TRBV6-5 - CASRPDSTNSPLHF TGTGCCAGCAGACCCGACAGTACTAATTCACCCCTCCACTTT
TRBD2 TRBJ2-1 TRBV6-1 - CASSAGIAGGYNEQFF TGTGCCAGCAGTGCGGGAATAGCGGGGGGCTACAATGAGCAGTTCTTC
TRBD2 TRBJ2-2 TRBV28 once CASRSPTGGVSSTGELFF TGTGCCAGCAGATCCCCGACTGGGGGGGTCTCGAGCACCGGGGAGCTGTTTTTT
- TRBJ2-5 TRBV7-6 - CASSLGPTGTQYF TGTGCCAGCAGCTTAGGTCCGACTGGGACCCAGTACTTC
- TRBJ2-7 TRBV12-3/TRBV12-4 - CASSNGLHEQYF TGTGCCAGCAGCAACGGACTCCACGAGCAGTACTTC
- TRBJ2-1 TRBV3-1/TRBV3-2 - CASSQEGLQGNEQFF TGTGCCAGCAGCCAAGAGGGATTACAGGGCAATGAGCAGTTCTTC
- TRBJ1-3 TRBV5-5 once CASSFSAGNTIYF TGTGCCAGCAGCTTCTCGGCTGGAAACACCATATATTTT
- TRBJ2-5 TRBV4-3 - CASSQDVRSKGRQETQYF TGCGCCAGCAGCCAAGATGTCCGGTCGAAGGGCCGCCAAGAGACCCAGTACTTC
- TRBJ2-5 TRBV9 - CASSVVPSGETQYF TGTGCCAGCAGCGTAGTACCCTCAGGAGAGACCCAGTACTTC
TRBD1 TRBJ1-2 TRBV28 - CASSTGQLFRGYTF TGTGCCAGCAGTACGGGACAGTTGTTTCGTGGCTACACCTTC
- TRBJ1-3 TRBV2 - CASSDTLGNTIYF TGTGCCAGCAGTGATACCTTAGGAAACACCATATATTTT
- TRBJ1-5 TRBV6-1 - CASSESVRPQHF TGTGCCAGCAGTGAATCCGTCAGACCCCAGCATTTT
- TRBJ2-3 TRBV10-3 few CAISLTADTQYF TGTGCCATCAGCCTTACAGCAGATACGCAGTATTTT
- TRBJ2-2 TRBV19 - CASKTGPTGELFF TGTGCCAGTAAAACAGGGCCCACCGGGGAGCTGTTTTTT
- TRBJ1-3 TRBV4-3 few CASSQQAGFSGNTIYF TGCGCCAGCAGCCAACAAGCGGGGTTCTCTGGAAACACCATATATTTT